This entry lists 6 T cell receptor beta chains sequenced from one sample in a study of blood T cell repertoires in COVID-19. Data came from immunoSEQ multiplex PCR; TCRdb stores just in-frame clones and leaves some out. The repertoire consists of some 170,000 clones, with 80% to 85% occurring once and the leading ten covering roughly 9%. Sequenced input: peripheral blood. Receptors originate from a woman older than 75 with active or convalescent COVID-19.

This clone has ten or more counts. V usage is TRBV5-1 and J usage is TRBJ1-3, with D possibly TRBD1 on 5 matching bases. The V gene lost 1 base and the J gene lost 3 bases, with 8 bases spanning the gap. The V gene's germline CDR1 is SGHRS and CDR2 YFSETQ. The CDR3 has 14 amino acids. The CDR3 loop reads CASSLIGVGNTIYF. As DNA, the CDR3 is TGCGCCAGCAGCTTGATAGGGGTTGGAAACACCATATATTTT. The full variable domain, with the rest looked up from reference TRBV5-1 and TRBJ1-3, is KAGVTQTPRYLIKTRGQQVTLSCSPISGHRSVSWYQQTPGQGLQFLFEYFSETQRNKGNFPGRFSGRQFSNSRSEMNVSTLELGDSALYLCASSLIGVGNTIYFGEGSWLTVV.

The gene calls are TRBV7-2 and TRBJ1-6, with D possibly matching TRBD1 (5 bases). The CDR3 extends over 16 amino acids. Germline CDR1 SGHTA, CDR2 FQGNSA. Trimming took off 1 base at V and 7 bases at J, with 14 bases between the two ends. Written as DNA, the CDR3 is TGTGCCAGCAGCTTAGTCGCGGGGGTAGGGAATTCACCCCTCCACTTT. This sequence encodes CASSLVAGVGNSPLHF.

The chain is built from TRBV4-2 and TRBJ1-3; 7 bases align to TRBD1. V was pared by 4 bases and J by 0 bases, with 6 bases of the junction left unmatched. This CDR3 comprises 16 residues. Looked up from germline, CDR1 is LGHNA and CDR2 is YNFKEQ. CDR3: CASSLLGTDSGNTIYF. In DNA, the CDR3 is TGTGCCAGCAGCCTCCTCGGGACAGACTCTGGAAACACCATATATTTT.

The chain is built from TRBV7-8 and TRBJ1-3, with 8 positions matching TRBD1. There are 15 residues in the CDR3. V was clipped by 5 bases and J by 0 bases; unmatched bases: 3. Germline-derived CDR1 and CDR2 are SGHVS and FQNEAQ. CDR3 sequence (DNA): TGTGCCAGCAGCGGCGGGACAGGCTCTGGAAACACCATATATTTT. Amino acid sequence: CASSGGTGSGNTIYF.

The V gene is TRBV11-3, the J gene TRBJ2-2; D might be TRBD2 (5 bases). V was trimmed by 5 bases and J by 0 bases, leaving 16 bases between them. The germline CDR1 and CDR2 sequences are SGHNT and YENEEA. The CDR3 is 17 residues long. CDR3 in amino acids: CASSQVGGSANTGELFF. The CDR3 nucleotides are TGTGCCAGCAGCCAAGTGGGTGGGAGCGCGAACACCGGGGAGCTGTTTTTT. The whole variable domain, filled in from reference TRBV11-3 and TRBJ2-2, reads EAGVVQSPRYKIIEKKQPVAFWCNPISGHNTLYWYLQNLGQGPELLIRYENEEAVDDSQLPKDRFSAERLKGVDSTLKIQPAELGDSAVYLCASSQVGGSANTGELFFGEGSRLTVL.

The V call is TRBV5-1, the J call TRBJ1-6; 8 positions match TRBD1. Germline V gene lookup returns CDR1 SGHRS and CDR2 YFSETQ. V lost 3 bases to trimming and J lost 7 bases; unmatched junction nucleotides: 6. The CDR3 consists of 15 residues. The CDR3 protein is CASSYSGQENSPLHF. The CDR3 bases are TGCGCCAGCAGCTACTCGGGACAGGAGAATTCACCCCTCCACTTT.